Following are 8 T cell receptor beta chains from one sample sequenced in a study of neurological immune-mediated disorders. Each CDR3 protein gets one entry after TCRdb re-called the 5' RACE reads with MiXCR. The sample yields approximately 45,000 distinct CDR3 sequences, 13% seen once. Time point: longitudinal time-point 3. Sequenced sample: PBMCs. Receptors were obtained from a man aged 25 to 45 in good health.

This clonotype was counted many times. The rearrangement links TRBV20-1 to TRBJ2-4; D is unresolved. This CDR3 has 16 residues. Trimming removed 3 bases at V and 3 bases at J, with 18 bases between. The germline V gene has CDR1 DFQATT and CDR2 SNEGSKA (reference sequence). The CDR3 loop reads CSASEPPGGGKNIQYF. The CDR3 DNA sequence: TGCAGTGCTAGCGAGCCCCCGGGTGGTGGCAAAAACATTCAGTACTTC.

This clonotype was seen at least ten times. The genes are TRBV20-1 and TRBJ1-5; 8 positions agree with TRBD1. Per the germline V gene, CDR1 is DFQATT and CDR2 is SNEGSKA (reference sequence). The CDR3 covers 12 residues. CDR3 protein: CSQGQGAQPQHF. The CDR3 DNA is TGCAGCCAGGGGCAGGGGGCTCAGCCCCAGCATTTT.

V usage is TRBV29-1 and J usage is TRBJ2-1, with TRBD2 identical over 10 bases. CDR3 length: 15 amino acids. V shed 4 bases and J 4 bases; nucleotides not matched to a gene: 7. CDR1 is SQVTM and CDR2 is ANQGSEA in the germline V gene. CDR3 in amino acids: CSVGVAGGQYNEQFF. CDR3 bases: TGCAGCGTTGGGGTAGCGGGAGGACAGTACAATGAGCAGTTCTTC.

This clonotype occurred many times. The chain combines TRBV3-1 with TRBJ2-6; D is unclear. There are 14 residues in the CDR3. The ends were cut back, 4 bases at V and 0 bases at J, with 4 bases in the middle. CDR1 and CDR2 from the germline V gene are LGHDT and YNNKEL (reference sequence). The CDR3, as DNA: TGTGCCAGCAGCCCACACTCTGGGGCCAACGTCCTGACTTTC. Translating gives CASSPHSGANVLTF. Based on the CDR3 plus reference TRBV3-1 and TRBJ2-6, the full variable domain is DTAVSQTPKYLVTQMGNDKSIKCEQNLGHDTMYWYKQDSKKFLKIMFSYNNKELIINETVPNRFSPKSPDKAHLNLHINSLELGDSAVYFCASSPHSGANVLTFGAGSRLTVL.

There are a few counts of this clonotype. The rearrangement uses TRBV2 and TRBJ2-3; D is undetermined. Trimming took off 2 bases at V and 1 base at J, with 7 bases between the two ends. The germline V gene encodes CDR1 SNHLY and CDR2 FYNNEI. CDR3 length: 14 amino acids. CDR3 nucleotide sequence: TGTGCCAGCAGTGAATCTCTGGGCACAGATACGCAGTATTTT. Encoded protein: CASSESLGTDTQYF.

As regards this clonotype: Relative to the germline gene, one junction end is altered; a read error may explain this. The chain recombines TRBV28 with TRBJ2-7; maybe TRBD2 (6 bases). The CDR3 covers 14 residues. Germline values: CDR1 MDHEN, CDR2 SYDVKM. The CDR3 nucleotides are TGTGCCAGCAGTCCACCGGGACTGACTCACGAGCAGTATTTC. Translating it yields CASSPPGLTHEQYF.

There are many counts of this clonotype. The chain recombines TRBV5-1 with TRBJ2-5, with 10 bases matching TRBD2. V trimming: 4 bases; J trimming: 5 bases; junction bases outside the gene matches: 14. CDR1 SGHRS and CDR2 YFSETQ come from the germline V gene. The length of the CDR3 is 17 residues. CDR3 residues: CASSKEGQREGSETQYF. The CDR3 coding sequence is TGCGCCAGCAGCAAGGAGGGCCAGCGGGAGGGCAGCGAGACCCAGTACTTC.

This clonotype was observed at least ten times. A junction boundary mismatches the germline segment, possibly from a read error. CDR3 in DNA: TGTGCCAGCAGTCCCTCTGGTAGCGGGAAAAAGATCTTC. It specifies CASSPSGSGKKIF. The chain links TRBV2 to TRBJ2-1, with 8 bases identical to TRBD2. Germline CDR1 and CDR2: SNHLY and FYNNEI. The CDR3 spans 13 residues.